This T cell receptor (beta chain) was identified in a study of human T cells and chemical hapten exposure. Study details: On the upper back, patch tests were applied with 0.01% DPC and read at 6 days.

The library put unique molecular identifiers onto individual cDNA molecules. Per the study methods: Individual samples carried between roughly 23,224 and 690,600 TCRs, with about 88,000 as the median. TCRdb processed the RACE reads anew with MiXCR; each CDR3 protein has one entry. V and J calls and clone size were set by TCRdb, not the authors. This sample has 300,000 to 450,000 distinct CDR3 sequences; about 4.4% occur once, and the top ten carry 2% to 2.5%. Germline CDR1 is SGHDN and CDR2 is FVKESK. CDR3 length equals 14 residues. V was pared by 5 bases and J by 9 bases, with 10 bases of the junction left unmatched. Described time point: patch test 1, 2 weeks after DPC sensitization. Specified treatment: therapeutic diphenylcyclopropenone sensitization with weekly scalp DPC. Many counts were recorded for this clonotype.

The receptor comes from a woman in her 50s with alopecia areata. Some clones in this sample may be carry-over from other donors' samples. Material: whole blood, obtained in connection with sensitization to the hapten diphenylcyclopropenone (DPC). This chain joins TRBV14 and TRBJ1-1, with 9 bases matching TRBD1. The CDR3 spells CASSSTGGRGKAFF. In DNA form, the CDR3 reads TGTGCCAGCAGCTCTACAGGGGGCAGGGGGAAAGCTTTCTTT.